This T cell receptor (beta chain) was obtained from a study of T cell clonality in common variable immunodeficiency (dated by TCRdb to between 2015 and 2016). Paper-wide results and their limitations: CVID TCRbeta sequences were reported to have fewer deletions and N-nucleotide insertions and to lack highly modified clones with 13 or more V deletions. Increased TCRbeta clonality was found in CVID subjects compared with healthy controls (t-test p = 0.018), with the increase being most characteristic of about a third of subjects. According to the authors, figuring out what caused the increased clonality in CVID would require sequencing the repertoires of T cell subpopulations. Although equal DNA input was used, an average of roughly 80,000 unique sequences per sample was obtained for controls, compared with about 29,000 for CVID samples. Patient heterogeneity within the CVID cohort put limits on correlating repertoire features with clinical complications. Fewer TCRbeta clones were shared among CVID subjects than among healthy controls (p < 0.0001).

Most of the CVID patients and most of the healthy controls were of Caucasian heritage. Heparinized peripheral whole blood samples of about 5 to 8.5 ml were obtained from each donor. Genomic DNA from adults with common variable immune deficiency (CVID) and from healthy adult controls was used for sequencing of TCRbeta CDR3 repertoires. There were some 22 healthy adult volunteers in the control group (around twelve female and around ten male), ranging in age from about 23 to 66 years, with a mean age of roughly 35. Diluted blood was density-centrifuged over Hypaque 1077 or Ficoll-Paque to isolate peripheral blood mononuclear cells. Genomic DNA was obtained from unsorted mononuclear cells through either Qiagen column purification or a centrifugation-based method. Per the germline V gene (reference sequence), MNHEY is the CDR1 and SMNVEV is the CDR2. At the junction V is shortened by 5 bases and J by 3 bases; bases outside the gene matches: 9. The CDR3 has 16 amino acids, counting the end cysteine and phenylalanine. Sequencing covers 39 bases of the CDR3, shown here with the frame starting at base 1.

For sequencing input, CVID and control samples contributed equivalent amounts of genomic DNA. For every sample, a 60 bp segment covering the rearranged TCRbeta CDR3 region was amplified and then sequenced. The immunoSEQ assay, a bias-corrected multiplex PCR combined with high-throughput sequencing, was used for TCRbeta amplification. As for the original processing: Each unique nucleotide sequence was treated as a clone and annotated with V, D and J genes, copy number and frequency. Sequences were labeled productive if in frame, and non-productive if out of frame or containing stop codons. Clonality was calculated from Shannon's entropy as previously described. The predicted amino acid sequences of productive clones were used to derive mean CDR3 Kyte-Doolittle hydropathy. Scaled V gene usage was hierarchically clustered using Manhattan distance and complete linkage with the R hclust function. Sharing of clones by CDR3 amino acid sequence was evaluated by resampling 12 repertoires per group over 100 rounds. The repertoires were screened for approximately 63 published EBV-specific TCRbeta sequences and some 250 published CMV-specific TCRbeta sequences. After a couple of CVID samples that produced fewer than 10,000 sequences were dropped from the analysis, roughly 42 CVID repertoires remained. In TCRdb, the immuneACCESS table is reduced to in-frame sequences with V and J assigned. These tables do not hold every clone; where another copy was compared, an unresolved V gene accounts for under half, and the others remain unexplained. The V and J calls and clone size come from that table; D and trimming were worked out from the DNA. Across this sample, 50,000 to 55,000 clones were tabulated and none appeared just once. About 1.8% of the sample is held by the ten biggest clonotypes.

Many counts were recorded for this clone. Its antigen remains undetermined. The missing CDR3 end, 3 residues past where the read stops, is filled in from the germline J gene. This receptor was obtained from a person aged 18 to 75 in good health. The source material was peripheral blood mononuclear cells. The chain is assembled from TRBV27 and TRBJ2-3, and 9 bases in between align with TRBD1. CDR3 bases read: TGTGCCAGCAGTATAACACAGGGGGCTGAGACAGATACG. This translates into CASSITQGAETDT. The whole CDR3 reads CASSITQGAETDTQYF.